Here is one T cell receptor beta chain with its context. This CDR3 spans 17 amino acids. The ends lost 0 bases at V and 7 bases at J; junction bases unmatched: 12. Germline assignment: CDR1 ENHRY and CDR2 SYGVKD. These data belong to a study of blood T cell repertoires in COVID-19. Whole-study context: COVID-19 samples collected from the United States, Italy and Spain covered acute and convalescent phases. In each case, the material was cDNA or gDNA derived from T cells, B-cell-depleted T cells, or PBMCs.

Participants' reported clinical history set cohort assignment. Generated by immunoSEQ multiplex PCR, the TCRdb table keeps only in-frame clones and is missing some. The sample records about 440,000 clones, roughly nine tenths being singletons. The clonotype comes from a woman aged 18-29 years with acute COVID-19. Sequencing was done on a sample of PBMCs or T cells enriched from blood (not recorded which). The chain joins TRBV10-3 to TRBJ2-3, with 8 bases aligning to TRBD2. This CDR3 is CAISESTTGGSKNTQYF. The CDR3 DNA follows: TGTGCCATCAGTGAGTCTACGACGGGAGGGTCGAAAAATACGCAGTATTTT.